This T cell receptor (beta chain) derives from a study of blood T cell repertoires in COVID-19. Study information: Acute-phase and convalescent COVID-19 samples originated in the United States, Italy and Spain.

This CDR3 has 11 amino acids. Looked up from germline, CDR1 is SQVTM and CDR2 is ANQGSEA. The trim removed 7 bases at V and 3 bases at J, leaving 2 bases unmatched. The protocol was immunoSEQ multiplex PCR, while the TCRdb copy is restricted to in-frame clones and leaves out a portion. The profile covers 38,000 or so clones, with approximately 78% appearing a single time and less than 50% taken by the ten largest. This clone was recorded only once. V is TRBV29-1 and J is TRBJ1-2, with 7 positions matching TRBD1. The sample comprised peripheral blood. The receptor was derived from a human donor in a cohort sampled during active or convalescent COVID-19. The donor label of this sample is uncertain. This chain's CDR3 is CSGQGDYGYTF. Here the CDR3 DNA reads TGCAGCGGACAGGGAGACTATGGCTACACCTTC.